The clone carrying this T cell receptor beta chain has a count of ten or more. Its antigen is as yet unknown. The sample is drawn from a study of early T cells in non-severe SARS-CoV-2 infection. Study overall: Sequencing of bulk RNA from unsorted whole blood was done, without chain pairing. Findings of the study overall: Matching results from VDJdb favored anti-spike CD8 responses, leaving private and CD4 specificities undetected.

This CDR3 has 16 residues. Germline CDR1 reads ENHRY; CDR2 reads SYGVKD. Losses at the gene ends were 6 bases for V and 2 bases for J; bases not matched to a gene: 8. The TCR library protocol attached unique molecular identifiers to the individual cDNA molecules. TCRdb reanalysed the 5' RACE reads using MiXCR and keeps one entry per CDR3 protein. The table shows 29,000 or so distinct CDR3 sequences, with approximately 4.7% occurring only once. The TCR originated in an adult who was a healthcare worker with PCR-confirmed SARS-CoV-2 infection or an uninfected control (not recorded which). What was sequenced was whole blood. This chain uses TRBV10-3 with TRBJ2-5, with 11 bases matching TRBD2. The CDR3 sequence is CAISFTSGGDQETQYF. For the CDR3, the DNA is TGTGCCATCAGCTTTACTAGCGGGGGAGATCAAGAGACCCAGTACTTC.